Listed below are T cell receptor beta chains from one sample, sequenced in a study of regulatory T cells in long-lasting Graves disease. TCRdb re-derived calls from the multiplex PCR reads in MiXCR, one entry per CDR3 protein. The table includes roughly 500,000 distinct CDR3 sequences, about 11% detected once. This sample was shared with a second study, whose subject was T cells in Graves' hyperthyroidism and ophthalmopathy.

The source was peripheral blood mononuclear cells (PBMCs), collected at new diagnosis, from a patient treated with antithyroid drugs. These receptors all stem from a woman aged 25 to 39 with Graves disease. Both conserved end residues are trimmed from each CDR3. Fields, in order: D gene, clone size, J gene, V gene, CDR3 protein. The D gene is left open where the match is weak. Part of the rows lack a size; the others show once, few, many or a class for expanded clones.

>TRBD2|many|TRBJ2-5|TRBV2
ASSETVAGGETQY
>TRBD2|many|TRBJ2-7|TRBV7-8
ASSPWRTSGYEQY
>NA|many|TRBJ2-1|TRBV11-3
ASSEGEQNEQF
>NA|NA|TRBJ2-7|TRBV19
ASSLRGAAEQY
>TRBD1|few|TRBJ1-1|TRBV4-1
ASRDQGATEAF
>NA|NA|TRBJ2-2|TRBV6-1
ANRAGPTGELF
>TRBD1|NA|TRBJ2-2|TRBV28
ASRAGTGRTGELF
>TRBD2|NA|TRBJ2-1|TRBV10-1
ASSTGTSGRYNEQF
>NA|many|TRBJ1-2|TRBV30
AWSGGYGYGYT
>NA|many|TRBJ2-7|TRBV13
ASSIQGRAGYEQY
>TRBD1|many|TRBJ1-1|TRBV6-9
ASSYPSGGGYTEAF
>NA|NA|TRBJ2-5|TRBV30
ASAGSGVKTQY
>NA|many|TRBJ1-1|TRBV12-3/TRBV12-4
ASSSRYEAF
>NA|many|TRBJ1-1|TRBV6-2/TRBV6-3
ASSYEHTNTEAF
>NA|many|TRBJ1-2|TRBV27
ASRLTGGASGYT
>NA|few|NA|TRBV18
ASSPVGRQETQY
>NA|NA|TRBJ1-1|TRBV6-1
ASAGRRTEAF
>NA|NA|TRBJ1-5|TRBV18
ASSQAQGEGNQPQH
>NA|many|TRBJ2-7|TRBV25-1
ASIGQTSSYEQY
>NA|few|TRBJ2-3|TRBV29-1
SVERGVTDTQY
>TRBD1|many|TRBJ1-4|TRBV6-2/TRBV6-3
ASSYTKGGEKLF
>NA|many|TRBJ1-1|TRBV6-5
ASSYSMHGDTEAF
>NA|many|TRBJ1-1|TRBV28
ASSPTRMGAF
>NA|few|TRBJ2-7|TRBV7-8
ASSASVYEQY
>TRBD2|NA|TRBJ2-1|TRBV5-1
ASSLVASGTGGQF
>NA|many|TRBJ2-2|TRBV11-2
ASSLDRGTGELF
>NA|few|TRBJ2-7|TRBV20-1
SAPRRGLNEQY
>NA|many|TRBJ1-6|TRBV12-3/TRBV12-4
ASSLGQGRSPLH
>TRBD2|many|TRBJ2-2|TRBV7-2
ASSLALWASGSGELF